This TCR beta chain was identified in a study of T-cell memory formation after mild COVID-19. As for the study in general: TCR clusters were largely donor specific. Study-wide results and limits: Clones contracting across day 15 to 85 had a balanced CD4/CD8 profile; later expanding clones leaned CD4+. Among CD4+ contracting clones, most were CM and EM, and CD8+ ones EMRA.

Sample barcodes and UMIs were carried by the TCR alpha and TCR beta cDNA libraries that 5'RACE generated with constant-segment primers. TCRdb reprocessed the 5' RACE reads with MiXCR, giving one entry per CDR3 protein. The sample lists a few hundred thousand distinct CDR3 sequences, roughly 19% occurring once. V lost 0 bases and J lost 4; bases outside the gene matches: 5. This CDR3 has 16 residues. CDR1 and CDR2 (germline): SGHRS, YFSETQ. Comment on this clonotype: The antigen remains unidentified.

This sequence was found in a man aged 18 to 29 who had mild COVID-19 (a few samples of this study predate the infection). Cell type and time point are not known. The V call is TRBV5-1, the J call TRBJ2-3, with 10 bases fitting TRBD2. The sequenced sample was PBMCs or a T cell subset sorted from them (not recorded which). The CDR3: CASSLEAGGTSDTQYF. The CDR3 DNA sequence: TGCGCCAGCAGCTTGGAAGCGGGGGGGACCTCAGATACGCAGTATTTT.